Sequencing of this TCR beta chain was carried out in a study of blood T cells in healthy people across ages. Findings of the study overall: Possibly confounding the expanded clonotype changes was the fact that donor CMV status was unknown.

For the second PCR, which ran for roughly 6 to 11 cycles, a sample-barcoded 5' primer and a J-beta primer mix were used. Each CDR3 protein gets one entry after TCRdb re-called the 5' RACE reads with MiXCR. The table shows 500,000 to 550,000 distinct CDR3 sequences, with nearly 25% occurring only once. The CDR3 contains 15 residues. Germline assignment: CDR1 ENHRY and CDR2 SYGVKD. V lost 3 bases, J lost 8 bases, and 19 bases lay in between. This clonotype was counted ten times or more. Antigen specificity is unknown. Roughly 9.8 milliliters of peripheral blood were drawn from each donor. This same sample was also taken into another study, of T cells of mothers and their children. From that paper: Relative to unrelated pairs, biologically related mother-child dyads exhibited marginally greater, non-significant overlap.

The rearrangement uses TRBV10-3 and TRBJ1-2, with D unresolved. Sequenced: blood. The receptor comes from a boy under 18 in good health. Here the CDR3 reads CAISDGQEVSVGYTF. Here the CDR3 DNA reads TGTGCCATCAGTGACGGGCAGGAGGTATCCGTCGGCTACACCTTC.